A selection of T cell receptor beta chains follows, all from one sample in a study of blood T cell repertoires in COVID-19. Produced via immunoSEQ multiplex PCR; TCRdb's table is partial and in-frame only. The sample lists under 300,000 clones, about 82% occurring once. Sequences were obtained from peripheral blood. These receptors were collected from a man aged 80 or over with acute or convalescent COVID-19. Each CDR3 is given with its conserved first and last residue. A D gene is named only where the DNA matches it firmly. Size tells how often a clone was seen (once, few, many) or the class of an expanded clone, and some rows leave it out.

j_call v_call d_call clone_size cdr3_nt cdr3_aa
TRBJ1-5 TRBV14 TRBD1 NA TGTGCCAGCAGCCAAGGACAGGGTGGCGGGCCCCAGCATTTT CASSQGQGGGPQHF
TRBJ1-5 TRBV4-2 NA few TGTGCCAGCAGCCAGGGCCTGAGCAATCAGCCCCAGCATTTT CASSQGLSNQPQHF
TRBJ2-2 TRBV6-2/TRBV6-3 TRBD2 NA TGTGCCAGCAGTTCGAGCGGGGCAAACACCGGGGAGCTGTTTTTT CASSSSGANTGELFF
TRBJ1-6 TRBV7-2 NA NA TGTGCCAGCAGCTTAATGGCCTTCCCCTCCGCTTCACCCCTCCACTTT CASSLMAFPSASPLHF
TRBJ1-1 TRBV6-5 NA NA TGTGCCAGCAGTCGGGGGGACCCCAGTCGTGCTGAAGCTTTCTTT CASSRGDPSRAEAFF
TRBJ2-7 TRBV28 NA NA TGTGCCAGCAGTTTACAACAGGCCGGGGGCGAGCAGTACTTC CASSLQQAGGEQYF
TRBJ2-1 TRBV5-1 TRBD1 NA TGCGCCAGCAGCTCCGGGACAGGGGTTAAGAATGAGCAGTTCTTC CASSSGTGVKNEQFF
TRBJ1-5 TRBV19 NA few TGTGCCAGTAGTATGGGCAGAAATCAGCCCCAGCATTTT CASSMGRNQPQHF
TRBJ2-3 TRBV19 TRBD2 NA TGTGCCAGTAGTATGGGTTGGCTAGCGGGGGGCTCAGATACGCAGTATTTT CASSMGWLAGGSDTQYF
TRBJ1-5 TRBV19 NA NA TGTGCCAGTTCGGGGGGGTCGGGCAATCAGCCCCAGCATTTT CASSGGSGNQPQHF
TRBJ2-7 TRBV23-1 NA NA TGCGCCAGCAGTAACCATTACTTCTGGGGCTCTTTCAGCTACGAGCAGTACTTC CASSNHYFWGSFSYEQYF
TRBJ1-4 TRBV19 NA NA TGTGCCAGTAGTATAGAGCGGGGGAAACTGTTTTTT CASSIERGKLFF
TRBJ1-4 TRBV29-1 NA NA TGCAGCGTTGCCCGCGGGACCGCAACTAATGAAAAACTGTTTTTT CSVARGTATNEKLFF
TRBJ1-1 TRBV28 NA NA TGTGCCAGCAGTCCCCCGGGACTCCCCGTCCAGACTTTCTTT CASSPPGLPVQTFF
TRBJ1-4 TRBV5-1 TRBD1 NA TGCGCCAGCAGTTCCGGGACAGGGATAAATAATGAAAAACTGTTTTTT CASSSGTGINNEKLFF
TRBJ2-2 TRBV5-1 NA NA TGCGCCAGCAGCCCGACTCAAGGGCGGGCGAACACCGGGGAGCTGTTTTTT CASSPTQGRANTGELFF
TRBJ1-5 TRBV6-5 NA once TGTGCCAGCAGTTACTTCAGGGGTGGGCCCCAGCATTTT CASSYFRGGPQHF
TRBJ1-5 TRBV6-5 TRBD1 NA TGTGCCAGCACCTTAGGACAGGTTAGCAATCAGCCCCAGCATTTT CASTLGQVSNQPQHF
TRBJ2-2 TRBV7-6 TRBD2 once TGTGCCAGCAGCCGGCTAGCGGGAGATAGGACCGGGGAGCTGTTTTTT CASSRLAGDRTGELFF
TRBJ2-7 TRBV5-4 TRBD1 NA TGTGCCAGCAGCCCCGTAAGGGGACAGGGGGCTAACGAGCAGTACTTC CASSPVRGQGANEQYF
TRBJ1-1 TRBV6-4 NA NA TGTGCCAGCAGCCTCCAGGGAGGGCAGACTGAAGCTTTCTTT CASSLQGGQTEAFF
TRBJ1-6 TRBV3-1/TRBV3-2 NA NA TGTGCCAGCAGCCAACTACAGGGTGATTCACCCCTCCACTTT CASSQLQGDSPLHF
TRBJ1-2 TRBV25-1 TRBD1 once TGTGCCAGCAGTAACAACCTCCTAGGGGACAGAAGGGGCTACACCTTC CASSNNLLGDRRGYTF
TRBJ2-7 TRBV7-6 TRBD1 few TGTGCCAGCAGCTTAGCAGGGACAGGGGTCGTCGAGCAGTACTTC CASSLAGTGVVEQYF
TRBJ2-7 TRBV5-1 TRBD1 NA TGCGCCAGCAGCGCGGGACAGGGAGTATACGAGCAGTACTTC CASSAGQGVYEQYF
TRBJ1-5 TRBV3-1/TRBV3-2 NA NA TGTGCCAGCAGCCCATACGGTAGCGGCCCCCAGCATTTT CASSPYGSGPQHF
TRBJ2-3 TRBV9 NA once TGTGCCAGCAGCGTTCCCCAGGGCACGCAGTATTTT CASSVPQGTQYF
TRBJ1-5 TRBV11-2 NA NA TGTGCCAGCAGCCCAAGCCTCGCTTATCAGCCCCAGCATTTT CASSPSLAYQPQHF
TRBJ1-1 TRBV5-4 NA NA TGTGCCAGCAGCTGGCAGGGAGGCACTGAAGCTTTCTTT CASSWQGGTEAFF